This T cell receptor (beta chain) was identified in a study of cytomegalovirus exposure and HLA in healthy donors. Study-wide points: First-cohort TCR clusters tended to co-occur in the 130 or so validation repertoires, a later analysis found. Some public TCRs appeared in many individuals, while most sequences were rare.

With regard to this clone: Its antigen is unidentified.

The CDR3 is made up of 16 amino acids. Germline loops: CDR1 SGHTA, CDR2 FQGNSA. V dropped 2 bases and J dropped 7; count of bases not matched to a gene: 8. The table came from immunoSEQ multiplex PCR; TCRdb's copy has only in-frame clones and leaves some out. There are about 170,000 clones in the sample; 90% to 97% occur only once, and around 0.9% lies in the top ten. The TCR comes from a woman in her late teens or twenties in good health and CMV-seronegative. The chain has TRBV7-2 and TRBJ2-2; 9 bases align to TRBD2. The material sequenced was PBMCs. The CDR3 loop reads CASSLSAGGRLGELFF. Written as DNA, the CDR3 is TGTGCCAGCAGCTTATCGGCGGGGGGGCGTCTCGGGGAGCTGTTTTTT.